This entry describes one T cell receptor (beta chain). This clonotype was recorded at least ten times. Its antigen remains undetermined. Within one base of it there is no much larger clone, and no base qualities were kept. Spanning cysteine to phenylalanine, the CDR3 consists of 14 amino acids. Only the CDR3 part of the read is kept: 42 bases, read in frame from the first base. V drops 3 bases and J drops 0 bases, leaving 10 bases in between. CDR1 DFQATT and CDR2 SNEGSKA are derived from the germline V gene (reference sequence). These data are taken from a study of tumor and adjacent non-tumor tissue in lung cancer (dated by TCRdb to the late 2010s). Some background on the complete study: Of the cohort, about 11 patients had adenocarcinoma, 2 had squamous cell carcinoma and 1 had small cell lung cancer. The approximately 15 patients were aged roughly 30 to 85 years, included about 10 men and 5 women, and had TNM stage I to III disease. Sequencing produced some 130,000,000 productive TCRbeta reads in total, an average of about 4.5 million reads per sample. The study compared bulk TCRbeta repertoires from lung tumor tissue and matched distant non-tumor lung tissue of some 15 lung cancer patients. TCRbeta CDR3 sequencing was performed on around 30 paired specimens, with one tumor sample and one normal lung sample collected per patient. Study-level results and caveats: TCR diversity (inverse Simpson) was significantly higher in tumor than in normal lung tissue (around 450 vs 150, P = 0.0075, Mann-Whitney U test). With only around 16 patients in the cohort, the authors noted that larger samples and more detailed clinical data are needed. Because peripheral blood was not sequenced, blood TCRbeta repertoires in the lung cancer patients of the study were not examined. Younger patients had significantly higher TCR diversity, and higher tumor TCR diversity was associated with shorter overall and disease-free survival. Neither the sequencing platform nor unique molecular identifiers are mentioned in the methods. The top 100 clones accounted for a significantly larger cumulative portion of the repertoire in normal lung than in tumor tissue.

Library preparation employed multiplex PCR. Reads for this sample came from an Illumina HiSeq 2500. Following protocols modified from ARM-PCR, the researchers constructed TCRbeta libraries through three rounds of nested PCR with primers (Table S4). Before sequencing, PCR products of 200-500 bp were excised from the gel and purified with the QIAquick gel extraction kit. The study's processing was this. Reads were cleaned using Trimmomatic, were merged into complete CDR3 sequences using FLASH, and were assigned to V(D)J germline segments using MiTCR. Clonal diversity was computed as the inverse Simpson's index with VDJtools. In-frame sequences without a premature stop codon were defined as productive reads. The public reads were reanalyzed by TCRdb: fastp trimming at Q25, MiXCR alignment, in-frame beta chains only. Every distinct CDR3 protein forms one entry, paired with its most common genes and DNA. TCRdb's processing, not the authors', yielded these V and J calls. This sample holds roughly 150,000 distinct CDR3 sequences; around 60% were observed only once. The ten top clones hold 18% of the sample.

Bulk unsorted tissue served as the source for RNA extraction, and RNA quality was assessed using a NanoDrop ND-1000 and an Agilent 2100. The donors were newly diagnosed lung cancer patients admitted for thoracic surgery in China from August to November 2014 who had not received prior chemotherapy. Patients who had received previous radiotherapy or chemotherapy, or who had another concurrent cancer, were excluded from the study. Pieces of surgical tissue measuring about 1-2.2 cm3 were kept in RNAlater solution and stored at -80 degrees C until use. This sequence uses TRBV20-1 and TRBJ2-3, with the D gene not confidently named. Sequencing was carried out using lung tumor tissue. The sequence was obtained from a man aged 60-69 years with small cell lung cancer. DNA sequence: TGCAGTGCTAGTGTAGCCACTAGCACAGATACGCAGTATTTT. Its translation reads: CSASVATSTDTQYF.